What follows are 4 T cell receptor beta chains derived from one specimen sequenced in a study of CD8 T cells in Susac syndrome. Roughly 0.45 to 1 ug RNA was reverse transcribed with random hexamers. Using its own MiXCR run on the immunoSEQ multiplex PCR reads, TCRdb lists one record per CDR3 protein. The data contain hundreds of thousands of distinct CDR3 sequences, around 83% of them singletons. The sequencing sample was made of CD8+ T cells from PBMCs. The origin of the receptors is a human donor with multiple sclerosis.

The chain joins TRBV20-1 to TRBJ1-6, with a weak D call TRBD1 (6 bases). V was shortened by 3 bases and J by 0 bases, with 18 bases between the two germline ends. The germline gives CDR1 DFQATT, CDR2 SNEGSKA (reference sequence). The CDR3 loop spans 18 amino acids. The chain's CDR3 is CSARRRDTRSSYNSPLHF. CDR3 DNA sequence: TGCAGTGCTAGGAGGCGGGACACCAGGAGCTCCTATAATTCACCCCTCCACTTT.

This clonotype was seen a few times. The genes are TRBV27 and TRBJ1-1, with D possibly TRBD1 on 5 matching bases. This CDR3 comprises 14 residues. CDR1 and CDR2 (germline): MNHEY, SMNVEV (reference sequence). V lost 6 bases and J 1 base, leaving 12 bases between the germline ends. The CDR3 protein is CASSLGGGNTEAFF. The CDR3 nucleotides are TGTGCCAGCAGCTTAGGTGGGGGGAACACTGAAGCTTTCTTT.

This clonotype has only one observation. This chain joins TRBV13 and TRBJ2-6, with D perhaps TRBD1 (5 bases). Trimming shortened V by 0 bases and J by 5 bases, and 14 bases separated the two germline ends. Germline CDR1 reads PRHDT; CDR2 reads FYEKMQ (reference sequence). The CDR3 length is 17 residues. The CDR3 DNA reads TGTGCCAGCAGCTTAGGAGGCCAGGGAATCCGGGCCAACGTCCTGACTTTC. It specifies CASSLGGQGIRANVLTF.

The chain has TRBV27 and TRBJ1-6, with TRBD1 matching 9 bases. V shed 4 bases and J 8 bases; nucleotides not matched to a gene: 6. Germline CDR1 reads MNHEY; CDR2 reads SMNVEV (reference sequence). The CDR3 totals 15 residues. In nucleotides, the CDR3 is TGTGCCAGCAGTTACGGACAGGGGAGCCATTCACCCCTCCACTTT. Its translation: CASSYGQGSHSPLHF.